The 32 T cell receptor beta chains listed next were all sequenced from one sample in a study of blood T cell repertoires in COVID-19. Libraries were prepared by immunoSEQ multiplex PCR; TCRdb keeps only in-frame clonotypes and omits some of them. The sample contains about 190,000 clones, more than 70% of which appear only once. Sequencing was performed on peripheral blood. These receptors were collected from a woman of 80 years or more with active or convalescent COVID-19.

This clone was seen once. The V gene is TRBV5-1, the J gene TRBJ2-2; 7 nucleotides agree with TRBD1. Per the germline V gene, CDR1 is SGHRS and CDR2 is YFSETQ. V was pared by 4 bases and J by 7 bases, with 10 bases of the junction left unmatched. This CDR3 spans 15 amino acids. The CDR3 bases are TGCGCCAGCAGCGCAAACGACAGGGTTCGCGGGGAGCTGTTTTTT. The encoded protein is CASSANDRVRGELFF.

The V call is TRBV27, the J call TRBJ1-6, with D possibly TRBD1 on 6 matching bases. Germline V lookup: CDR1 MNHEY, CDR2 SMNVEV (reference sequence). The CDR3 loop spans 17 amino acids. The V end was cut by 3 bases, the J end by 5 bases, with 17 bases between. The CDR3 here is CASSLVPGAGNNSPLHF. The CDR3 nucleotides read TGTGCCAGCAGTTTGGTCCCAGGGGCCGGGAATAATTCACCCCTCCACTTT.

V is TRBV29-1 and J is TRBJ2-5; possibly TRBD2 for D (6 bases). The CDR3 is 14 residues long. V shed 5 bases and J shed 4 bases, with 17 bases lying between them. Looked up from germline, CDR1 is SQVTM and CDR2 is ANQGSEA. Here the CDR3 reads CSVPTGVVGETQYF. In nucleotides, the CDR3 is TGCAGCGTTCCGACGGGGGTTGTCGGAGAGACCCAGTACTTC.

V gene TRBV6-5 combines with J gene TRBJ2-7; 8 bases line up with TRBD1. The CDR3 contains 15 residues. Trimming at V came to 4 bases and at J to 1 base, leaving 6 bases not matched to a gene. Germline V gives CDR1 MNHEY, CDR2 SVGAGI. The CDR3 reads CASSSTGTGSYEQYF. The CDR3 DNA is TGTGCCAGCAGTTCCACCGGGACAGGATCCTACGAGCAGTACTTC.

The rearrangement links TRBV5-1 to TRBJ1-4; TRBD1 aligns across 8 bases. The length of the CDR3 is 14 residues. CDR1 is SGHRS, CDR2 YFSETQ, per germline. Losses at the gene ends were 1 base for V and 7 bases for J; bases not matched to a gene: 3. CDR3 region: CASSLTGGGEKLFF. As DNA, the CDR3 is TGCGCCAGCAGCTTGACAGGGGGTGGTGAAAAACTGTTTTTT.

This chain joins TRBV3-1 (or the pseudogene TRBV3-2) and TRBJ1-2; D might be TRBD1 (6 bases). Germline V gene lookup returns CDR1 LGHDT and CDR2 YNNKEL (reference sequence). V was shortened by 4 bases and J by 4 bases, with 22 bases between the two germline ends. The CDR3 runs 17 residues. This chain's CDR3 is CASSPAQRGGGGYGYTF. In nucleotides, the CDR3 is TGTGCCAGCAGCCCGGCCCAGAGGGGGGGCGGAGGCTATGGCTACACCTTC.

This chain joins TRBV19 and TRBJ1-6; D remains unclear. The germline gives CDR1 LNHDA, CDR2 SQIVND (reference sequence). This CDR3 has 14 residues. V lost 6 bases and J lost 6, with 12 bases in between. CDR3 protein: CASSGEGRNSPLHF. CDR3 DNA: TGTGCCAGTAGCGGAGAGGGTCGTAATTCACCCCTCCACTTT.

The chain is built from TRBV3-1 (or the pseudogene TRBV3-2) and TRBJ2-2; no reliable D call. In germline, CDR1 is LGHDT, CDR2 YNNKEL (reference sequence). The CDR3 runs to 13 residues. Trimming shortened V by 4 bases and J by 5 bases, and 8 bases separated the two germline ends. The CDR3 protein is CASSPLPTGELFF. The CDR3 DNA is TGTGCCAGCAGCCCTCTACCTACCGGGGAGCTGTTTTTT.

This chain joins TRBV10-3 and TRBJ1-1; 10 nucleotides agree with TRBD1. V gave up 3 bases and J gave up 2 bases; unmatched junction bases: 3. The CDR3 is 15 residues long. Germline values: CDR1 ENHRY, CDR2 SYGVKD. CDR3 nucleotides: TGTGCCATCAGTGATCGGACAGGGGGAAACACTGAAGCTTTCTTT. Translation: CAISDRTGGNTEAFF.

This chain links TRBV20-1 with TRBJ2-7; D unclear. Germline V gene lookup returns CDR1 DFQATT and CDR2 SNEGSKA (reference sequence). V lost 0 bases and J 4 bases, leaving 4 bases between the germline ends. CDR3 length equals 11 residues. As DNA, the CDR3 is TGCAGTGCTAGAGATCCGTACGAGCAGTACTTC. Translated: CSARDPYEQYF.

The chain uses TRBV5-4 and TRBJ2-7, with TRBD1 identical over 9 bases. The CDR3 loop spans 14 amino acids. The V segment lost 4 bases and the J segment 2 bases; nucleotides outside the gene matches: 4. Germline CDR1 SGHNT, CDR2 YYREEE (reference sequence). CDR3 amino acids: CASSRGDRAYEQYF. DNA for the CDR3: TGTGCCAGCAGCCGCGGGGACAGGGCCTACGAGCAGTACTTC.

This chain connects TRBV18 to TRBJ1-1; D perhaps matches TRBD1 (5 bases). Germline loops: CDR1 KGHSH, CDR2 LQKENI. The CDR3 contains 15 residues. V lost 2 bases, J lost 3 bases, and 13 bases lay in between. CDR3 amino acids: CASSPSLSGDTEAFF. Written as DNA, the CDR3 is TGTGCCAGCTCACCAAGTCTCTCGGGGGACACTGAAGCTTTCTTT.

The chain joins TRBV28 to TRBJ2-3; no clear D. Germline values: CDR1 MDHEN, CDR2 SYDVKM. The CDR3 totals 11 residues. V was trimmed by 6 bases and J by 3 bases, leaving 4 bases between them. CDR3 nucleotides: TGTGCCAGCAGGACTACAGATACGCAGTATTTT. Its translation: CASRTTDTQYF.

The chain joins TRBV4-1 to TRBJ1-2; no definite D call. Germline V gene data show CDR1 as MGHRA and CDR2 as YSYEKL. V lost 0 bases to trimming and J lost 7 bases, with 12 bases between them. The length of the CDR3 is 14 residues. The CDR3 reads CASSQERTRLGYTF. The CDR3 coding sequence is TGCGCCAGCAGCCAAGAACGGACTCGACTTGGCTACACCTTC.

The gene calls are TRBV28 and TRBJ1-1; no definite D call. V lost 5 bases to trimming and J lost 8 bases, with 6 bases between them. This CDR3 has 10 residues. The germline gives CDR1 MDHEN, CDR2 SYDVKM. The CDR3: CASSMAEAFF. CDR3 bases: TGTGCCAGCAGTATGGCCGAAGCTTTCTTT.

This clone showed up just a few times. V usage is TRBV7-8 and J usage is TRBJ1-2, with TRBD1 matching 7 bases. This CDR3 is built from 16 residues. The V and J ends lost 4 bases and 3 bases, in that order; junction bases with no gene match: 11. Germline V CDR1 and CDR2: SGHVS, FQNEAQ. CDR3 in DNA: TGTGCCAGCAGCTCCGCCCAAGGGACAGCCCACTATGGCTACACCTTC. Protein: CASSSAQGTAHYGYTF.

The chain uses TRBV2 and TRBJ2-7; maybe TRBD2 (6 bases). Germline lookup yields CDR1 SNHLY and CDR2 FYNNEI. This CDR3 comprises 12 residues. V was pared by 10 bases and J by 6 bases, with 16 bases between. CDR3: CATVVLAGEQYF. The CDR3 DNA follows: TGTGCCACCGTAGTACTAGCCGGCGAGCAGTACTTC. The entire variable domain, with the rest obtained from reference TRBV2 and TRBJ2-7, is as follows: EPEVTQTPSHQVTQMGQEVILRCVPISNHLYFYWYRQILGQKVEFLVSFYNNEISEKSEIFDDQFSVERPDGSNFTLKIRSTKLEDSAMYFCATVVLAGEQYFGPGTRLTVT.

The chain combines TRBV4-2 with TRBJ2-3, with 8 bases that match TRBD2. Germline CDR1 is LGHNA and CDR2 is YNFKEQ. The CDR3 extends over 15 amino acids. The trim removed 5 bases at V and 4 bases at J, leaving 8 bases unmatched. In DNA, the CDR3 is TGTGCCAGCAGCGAGTCGGCGGGGGGCGCAGATACGCAGTATTTT. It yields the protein CASSESAGGADTQYF.

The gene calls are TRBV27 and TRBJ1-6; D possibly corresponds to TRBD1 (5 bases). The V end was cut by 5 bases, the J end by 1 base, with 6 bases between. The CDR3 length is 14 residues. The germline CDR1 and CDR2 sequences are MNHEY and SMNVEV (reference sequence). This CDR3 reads CASSAGSYNSPLHF. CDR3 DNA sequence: TGTGCCAGCAGTGCAGGGTCCTATAATTCACCCCTCCACTTT.

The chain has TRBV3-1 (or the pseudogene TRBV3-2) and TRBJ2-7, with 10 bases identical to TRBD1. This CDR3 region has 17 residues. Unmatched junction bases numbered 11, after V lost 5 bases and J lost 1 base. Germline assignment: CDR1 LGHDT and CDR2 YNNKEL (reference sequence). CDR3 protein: CASSTRQGAVRSYEQYF. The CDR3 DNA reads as TGTGCCAGCAGCACTCGACAGGGGGCAGTGAGGTCCTACGAGCAGTACTTC.

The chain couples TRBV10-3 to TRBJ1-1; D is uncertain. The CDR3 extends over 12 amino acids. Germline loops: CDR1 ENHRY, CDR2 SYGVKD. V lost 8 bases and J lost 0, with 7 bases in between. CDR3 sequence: CAIGRVNTEAFF. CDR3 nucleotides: TGTGCCATCGGGCGGGTGAACACTGAAGCTTTCTTT.

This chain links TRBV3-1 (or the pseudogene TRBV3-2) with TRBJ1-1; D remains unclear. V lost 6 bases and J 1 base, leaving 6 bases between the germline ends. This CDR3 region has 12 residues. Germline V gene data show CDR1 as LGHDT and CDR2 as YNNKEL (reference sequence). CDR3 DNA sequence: TGTGCCAGCAGGGCATCGAACACTGAAGCTTTCTTT. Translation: CASRASNTEAFF.

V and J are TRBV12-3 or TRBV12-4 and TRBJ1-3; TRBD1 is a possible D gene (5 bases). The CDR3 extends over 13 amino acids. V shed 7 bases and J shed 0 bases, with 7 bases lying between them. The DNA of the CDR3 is TGTGCCAGCAAACAGGCCTCTGGAAACACCATATATTTT. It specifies CASKQASGNTIYF.

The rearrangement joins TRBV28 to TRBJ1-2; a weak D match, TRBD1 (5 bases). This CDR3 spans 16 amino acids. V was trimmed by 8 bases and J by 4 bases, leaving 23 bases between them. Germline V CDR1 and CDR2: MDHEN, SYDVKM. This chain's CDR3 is CASRGGDPGQVYGYTF. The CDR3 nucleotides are TGTGCCAGCCGGGGGGGGGATCCAGGCCAAGTCTATGGCTACACCTTC.

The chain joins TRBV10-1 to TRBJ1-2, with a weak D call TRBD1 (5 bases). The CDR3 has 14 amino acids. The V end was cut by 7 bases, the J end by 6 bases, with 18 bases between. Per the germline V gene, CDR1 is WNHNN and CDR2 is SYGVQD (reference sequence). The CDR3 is CASTRSRDLHGYTF. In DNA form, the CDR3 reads TGCGCCAGCACCAGATCCAGGGATCTCCATGGCTACACCTTC.

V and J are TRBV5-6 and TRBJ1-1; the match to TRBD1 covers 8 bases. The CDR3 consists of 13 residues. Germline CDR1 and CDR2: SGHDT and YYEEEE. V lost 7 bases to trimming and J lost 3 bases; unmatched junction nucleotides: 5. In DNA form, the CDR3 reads TGTGCCAGCGTCAACAGGGGGGACACTGAAGCTTTCTTT. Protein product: CASVNRGDTEAFF.

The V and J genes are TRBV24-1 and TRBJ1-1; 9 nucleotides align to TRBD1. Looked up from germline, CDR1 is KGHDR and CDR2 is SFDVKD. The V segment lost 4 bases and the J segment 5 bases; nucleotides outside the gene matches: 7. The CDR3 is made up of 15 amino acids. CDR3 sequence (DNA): TGTGCCACCAGTGACTCCAGACAGGGGGATACTGAAGCTTTCTTT. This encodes CATSDSRQGDTEAFF.

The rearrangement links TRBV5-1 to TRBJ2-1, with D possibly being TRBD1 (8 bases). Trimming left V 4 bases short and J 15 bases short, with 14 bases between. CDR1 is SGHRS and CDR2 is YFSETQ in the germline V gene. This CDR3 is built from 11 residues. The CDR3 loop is CASSSGTGTFF. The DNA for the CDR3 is TGCGCCAGCAGCAGCGGGACAGGCACGTTCTTC.

The CDR3 DNA sequence: TGTGCCAGCAGCCTCCAGGGGGCGACTGGGGCCAACGTCCTGACTTTC. It yields the protein CASSLQGATGANVLTF. This rearrangement joins TRBV6-6 to TRBJ2-6, with 8 bases that match TRBD1. The trim removed 6 bases at V and 2 bases at J, leaving 6 bases unmatched. Germline assignment: CDR1 MNHNY and CDR2 SVGAGI (reference sequence). The CDR3 extends over 16 amino acids.

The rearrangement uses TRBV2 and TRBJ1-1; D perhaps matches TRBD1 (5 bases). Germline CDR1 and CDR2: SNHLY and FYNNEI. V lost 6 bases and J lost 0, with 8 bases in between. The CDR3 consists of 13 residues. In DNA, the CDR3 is TGTGCCAGCAGCAAAGGGGTGAACACTGAAGCTTTCTTT. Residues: CASSKGVNTEAFF.

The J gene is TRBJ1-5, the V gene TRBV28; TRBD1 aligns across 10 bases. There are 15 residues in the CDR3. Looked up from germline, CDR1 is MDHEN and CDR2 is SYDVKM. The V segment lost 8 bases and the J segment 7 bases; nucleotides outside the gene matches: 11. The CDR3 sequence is CASGKLTGGGQPQHF. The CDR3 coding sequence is TGTGCCAGCGGAAAACTGACAGGGGGCGGGCAGCCCCAGCATTTT.

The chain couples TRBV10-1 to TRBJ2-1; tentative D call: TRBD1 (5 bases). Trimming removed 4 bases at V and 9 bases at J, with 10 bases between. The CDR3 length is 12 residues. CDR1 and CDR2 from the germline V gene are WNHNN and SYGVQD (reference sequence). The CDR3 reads CASSAQGTEQFF. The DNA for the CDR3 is TGCGCCAGCAGTGCCCAGGGAACTGAGCAGTTCTTC.